The 20 T cell receptor beta chains below all came from one sample that was sequenced in a study of cytomegalovirus exposure and HLA in healthy donors. The PCR employed 60 Vbeta primers together with 13 Jbeta primers. Repertoires were generated with immunoSEQ multiplex PCR, while TCRdb's copy carries only in-frame clones and drops some. The sample shows under 100,000 clones, 60% to 85% of them seen only once. The sample comprised PBMCs. The receptors shown here come from a man between 18 and 29 years old in good health and CMV-seropositive.

The chain links TRBV5-1 to TRBJ2-1, with 10 bases identical to TRBD2. V gave up 0 bases and J gave up 7 bases; unmatched junction bases: 4. The length of the CDR3 is 15 residues. The germline V gene has CDR1 SGHRS and CDR2 YFSETQ. The CDR3 sequence: CASSLGLAGVNEQFF. In DNA form, the CDR3 reads TGCGCCAGCAGCTTGGGGCTAGCGGGAGTGAATGAGCAGTTCTTC.

The chain uses TRBV5-4 and TRBJ1-3, with 9 bases lining up with TRBD1. CDR3 length: 18 residues. Per the germline V gene, CDR1 is SGHNT and CDR2 is YYREEE (reference sequence). J lost 2 bases, V lost 8 bases, and 17 bases had no gene match. This CDR3 reads CASSTGTGKFWPGNTIYF. DNA of the CDR3: TGTGCCAGTTCAACGGGGACAGGGAAATTCTGGCCTGGAAACACCATATATTTT.

CDR3 coding DNA: TGTGCCAGCAGTTACCGCTTCCTAGGCTTTACCTACGAGCAGTACTTC. It encodes CASSYRFLGFTYEQYF. J is TRBJ2-7 and V is TRBV6-5; D remains unclear. With 2 bases removed from V and 2 bases from J, the gap between germline ends came to 16 bases. The CDR3 loop spans 16 amino acids. Germline V CDR1 and CDR2: MNHEY, SVGAGI.

This clone has just a few counts. The V gene is TRBV5-1, the J gene TRBJ2-3, with a tentative D call TRBD2 (6 bases). Trimming took off 0 bases at V and 5 bases at J, with 10 bases between the two ends. CDR3 length: 14 residues. Germline V lookup: CDR1 SGHRS, CDR2 YFSETQ. CDR3 nucleotides: TGCGCCAGCAGCTTGGCTGGGGGGAAAGATACGCAGTATTTT. This encodes CASSLAGGKDTQYF.

This clone was seen a single time. This chain uses TRBV5-1 with TRBJ2-7; D not resolved. The germline V and J ends were trimmed by 0 bases and 3 bases, with 13 bases remaining between them. In germline, CDR1 is SGHRS, CDR2 YFSETQ. This CDR3 contains 15 residues. CDR3 region: CASSLATTDVYEQYF. The CDR3 DNA sequence: TGCGCCAGCAGCTTGGCGACGACTGACGTCTACGAGCAGTACTTC.

Only a few counts were recorded for this clone. The genes are TRBV4-1 and TRBJ2-1; D not resolved. The CDR3 runs to 13 residues. Germline V gene data show CDR1 as MGHRA and CDR2 as YSYEKL. V lost 1 base to trimming and J lost 4 bases, with 5 bases between them. CDR3: CASSQVEYNEQFF. For the CDR3, the DNA is TGCGCCAGCAGCCAAGTGGAGTACAATGAGCAGTTCTTC.

This clone was counted once. The rearrangement joins TRBV6-6 to TRBJ1-5; D is unresolved. Germline CDR1 and CDR2: MNHNY and SVGAGI (reference sequence). V lost 6 bases to trimming and J lost 0 bases, with 15 bases between them. CDR3 length: 16 amino acids. Here the CDR3 DNA reads TGTGCCAGCAGCCTACCCCAGGCGAATAGCAATCAGCCCCAGCATTTT. This codes for CASSLPQANSNQPQHF.

The rearrangement links TRBV29-1 to TRBJ1-4, with D perhaps TRBD1 (6 bases). Between the trimmed V and J ends, which lost 7 bases and 4 bases, there was a span of 13 bases. The CDR3 loop spans 13 amino acids. CDR1 SQVTM and CDR2 ANQGSEA come from the germline V gene. Here the CDR3 DNA reads TGCAGCGCCGTGACAGGCCTTAATGAAAAACTGTTTTTT. Protein sequence: CSAVTGLNEKLFF.

In its sample, this clone was seen a few times. The chain employs TRBV5-1 and TRBJ2-2, with D possibly TRBD2 on 6 matching bases. The germline CDR1 and CDR2 sequences are SGHRS and YFSETQ. The CDR3 sequence is 15 residues long. Deletions cut 0 bases from V and 0 bases from J, with 6 bases between. The CDR3 DNA reads TGCGCCAGCAGCTTGGCTAGCGCGAACACCGGGGAGCTGTTTTTT. Protein: CASSLASANTGELFF.

The J gene is TRBJ2-7, the V gene TRBV7-8; D ambiguous. Deletions cut 0 bases from V and 0 bases from J, with 9 bases between. The CDR3 covers 15 residues. Germline V lookup: CDR1 SGHVS, CDR2 FQNEAQ. This chain's CDR3 is CASSLAPDTSYEQYF. In DNA, the CDR3 is TGTGCCAGCAGCTTAGCCCCAGACACCTCCTACGAGCAGTACTTC.

The chain recombines TRBV2 with TRBJ1-4, with 7 bases fitting TRBD1. CDR1 and CDR2 (germline): SNHLY, FYNNEI. After removal of 7 bases from V and 14 bases from J, the junction contained 7 bases not matched to a gene. This CDR3 is 11 amino acids long. The CDR3 nucleotides read TGTGCCAGCACCAGGACAGGTTCCCTGTTTTTT. Its translation is CASTRTGSLFF.

The chain uses TRBV27 and TRBJ2-7; 11 bases are a match to TRBD2. The CDR3 contains 14 residues. The J segment lost 6 bases and the V segment lost 0 bases, leaving 1 base of the junction unmatched. Germline V lookup: CDR1 MNHEY, CDR2 SMNVEV (reference sequence). As DNA, the CDR3 is TGTGCCAGCAGTTTATCGCTAGCGGGAGGCGAGCAGTACTTC. Its translation: CASSLSLAGGEQYF.

DNA for the CDR3: TGTGCCAGCAGTTACCAGCGTATATCCTACAATGAGCAGTTCTTC. Translated, it gives CASSYQRISYNEQFF. The rearrangement links TRBV6-5 to TRBJ2-1; D ambiguous. V was trimmed by 2 bases and J by 1 base, leaving 9 bases between them. CDR3 length equals 15 residues. Germline V gene sequence: CDR1 MNHEY, CDR2 SVGAGI.

In its sample, this clone was seen a few times. This chain's CDR3 is CASSYSNRVNQPQHF. Here the CDR3 DNA reads TGTGCCAGCAGTTACTCGAACAGGGTTAATCAGCCCCAGCATTTT. V usage is TRBV6-5 and J usage is TRBJ1-5; maybe TRBD1 (6 bases). Trimming cost V 0 bases and J 4 bases, with 10 bases left between them. The CDR3 is 15 amino acids. Germline CDR1 is MNHEY and CDR2 is SVGAGI.

V usage is TRBV28 and J usage is TRBJ1-1; D gene ambiguous. The CDR3 totals 14 residues. Trimming stripped 3 bases from V and 1 base from J, with 9 bases between. Germline assignment: CDR1 MDHEN and CDR2 SYDVKM. The CDR3 region has the DNA TGTGCCAGCAGTTTCCGTATTTCGAACACTGAAGCTTTCTTT. Its translation: CASSFRISNTEAFF.

The rearrangement links TRBV28 to TRBJ2-2, with a possible D match to TRBD2 (6 bases). Trimming left V 2 bases short and J 9 bases short, with 13 bases between. The CDR3 runs 14 residues. CDR1 and CDR2 (germline): MDHEN, SYDVKM. The CDR3 coding sequence is TGTGCCAGCAGTTTAGTAGGAGGGAGCTGGGAGCTGTTTTTT. It is translated as CASSLVGGSWELFF.

The chain links TRBV28 to TRBJ2-7; a weak D match, TRBD2 (6 bases). Germline CDR1 is MDHEN and CDR2 is SYDVKM. The CDR3 length is 13 residues. The CDR3 coding sequence is TGTGCGATTTCCGGTCGAGCAGCGGGCGAGCAGTACTTC. Translated, it gives CAISGRAAGEQYF.

In its sample, this clone was seen once. J is TRBJ2-5 and V is TRBV4-1; D is unresolved. V was shortened by 1 base and J by 5 bases, with 8 bases between the two germline ends. The germline V gene has CDR1 MGHRA and CDR2 YSYEKL. CDR3 length equals 13 residues. The CDR3 coding sequence is TGCGCCAGCAGCCAAGGGAGCCTCGAGACCCAGTACTTC. It codes for CASSQGSLETQYF.

This clone turned up a few times. The chain employs TRBV6-5 and TRBJ2-7; the match to TRBD2 covers 11 bases. Trimming removed 4 bases from V and 3 bases from J; junction bases left unmatched: 2. In germline, CDR1 is MNHEY, CDR2 SVGAGI. The CDR3 runs to 14 residues. CDR3 DNA sequence: TGTGCCAGCAGTTCCGGGACTAGCGGCTACGAGCAGTACTTC. The encoded protein is CASSSGTSGYEQYF.

The rearrangement uses TRBV6-1 and TRBJ2-1; 13 positions match TRBD2. Germline CDR1 is MNHNS and CDR2 is SASEGT. The CDR3 length is 14 residues. J lost 6 bases, V lost 8 bases, and 4 bases had no gene match. The CDR3 region is CASRTSGRANEQFF. The CDR3 bases are TGTGCCAGCCGTACTAGCGGGAGGGCCAATGAGCAGTTCTTC.